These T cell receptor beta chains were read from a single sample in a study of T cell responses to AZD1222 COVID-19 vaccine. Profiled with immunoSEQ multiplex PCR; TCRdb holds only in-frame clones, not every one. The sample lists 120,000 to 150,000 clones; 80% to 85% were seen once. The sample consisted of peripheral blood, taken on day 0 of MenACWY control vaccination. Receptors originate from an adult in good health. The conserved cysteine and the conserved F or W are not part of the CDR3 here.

cdr3_aa: ASSLATGSQPQH
v_call: TRBV5-6
j_call: TRBJ1-5

cdr3_aa: ASSSGQGGGTQY
v_call: TRBV5-1
j_call: TRBJ2-5

cdr3_aa: ASSQERGQWPQH
v_call: TRBV3-1/TRBV3-2
j_call: TRBJ1-5

cdr3_aa: ASSPRGGGHGEKLF
v_call: TRBV18
j_call: TRBJ1-4

cdr3_aa: ASSPAVRQPQH
v_call: TRBV6-5
j_call: TRBJ1-5

cdr3_aa: ASSVQGETGELF
v_call: TRBV2
j_call: TRBJ2-2

cdr3_aa: ASSDGAPNEKLF
v_call: TRBV6-1
j_call: TRBJ1-4

cdr3_aa: ASSYEAVGYEQY
v_call: TRBV6-5
j_call: TRBJ2-7

cdr3_aa: ASSSTTGVSPLH
v_call: TRBV28
j_call: TRBJ1-6

cdr3_aa: ASNGDFIDTQY
v_call: TRBV6-1
j_call: TRBJ2-3

cdr3_aa: ASSLESLNTGELF
v_call: TRBV5-1
j_call: TRBJ2-2

cdr3_aa: ASSSRGTDTQY
v_call: TRBV3-1/TRBV3-2
j_call: TRBJ2-3

cdr3_aa: AIGDGYNEQF
v_call: TRBV10-3
j_call: TRBJ2-1

cdr3_aa: ASSEPGGGTDTQY
v_call: TRBV2
j_call: TRBJ2-3

cdr3_aa: ASGGGRSNQPQH
v_call: TRBV19
j_call: TRBJ1-5

cdr3_aa: ASRAGDVGTDTQY
v_call: TRBV6-5
j_call: TRBJ2-3

cdr3_aa: ANSDTLPETQY
v_call: TRBV6-5
j_call: TRBJ2-5

cdr3_aa: ASSEYTSGGMNEQF
v_call: TRBV6-1
j_call: TRBJ2-1

cdr3_aa: ASSQEGLLAGARRGAQY
v_call: TRBV4-2
j_call: TRBJ2-5

cdr3_aa: ASSENSARSGNTIY
v_call: TRBV4-2
j_call: TRBJ1-3

cdr3_aa: ASSAGTDLNIQY
v_call: TRBV5-1
j_call: TRBJ2-4

cdr3_aa: ASSLIIMAGELF
v_call: TRBV7-9
j_call: TRBJ2-2

cdr3_aa: ASSRQGAGNAIY
v_call: TRBV19
j_call: TRBJ1-3

cdr3_aa: ASRRTGQGGQPQH
v_call: TRBV2
j_call: TRBJ1-5

cdr3_aa: ASSLDRGAYQY
v_call: TRBV11-2
j_call: TRBJ2-5

cdr3_aa: ASKVRDGYNEQF
v_call: TRBV7-9
j_call: TRBJ2-1

cdr3_aa: ASSLVQGMRYTEAF
v_call: TRBV5-1
j_call: TRBJ1-1

cdr3_aa: ASSIKDSNQPQH
v_call: TRBV19
j_call: TRBJ1-5

cdr3_aa: ASSSTSGGYEQF
v_call: TRBV7-2
j_call: TRBJ2-1

cdr3_aa: ASSAAGLAGNEQF
v_call: TRBV2
j_call: TRBJ2-1

cdr3_aa: ASSARADTQY
v_call: TRBV19
j_call: TRBJ2-3

cdr3_aa: AIHRDIRTEAF
v_call: TRBV6-5
j_call: TRBJ1-1

cdr3_aa: ATVDTLFSNQPQH
v_call: TRBV6-5
j_call: TRBJ1-5

cdr3_aa: ASSLGPRDGYT
v_call: TRBV7-9
j_call: TRBJ1-2

cdr3_aa: AVGRDNQLNYGYT
v_call: TRBV10-3
j_call: TRBJ1-2

cdr3_aa: ASSRGGLPYQEAQY
v_call: TRBV7-2
j_call: TRBJ2-5

cdr3_aa: ASTPGTGTNEQF
v_call: TRBV19
j_call: TRBJ2-1

cdr3_aa: ASSATNEKLF
v_call: TRBV28
j_call: TRBJ1-4

cdr3_aa: ASSVWASTDTQY
v_call: TRBV9
j_call: TRBJ2-3

cdr3_aa: ASSTPSGGYGYT
v_call: TRBV4-1
j_call: TRBJ1-2

cdr3_aa: ASSRKTPSRDRAPYGYT
v_call: TRBV3-1/TRBV3-2
j_call: TRBJ1-2

cdr3_aa: ASSSTGGINEQF
v_call: TRBV19
j_call: TRBJ2-1

cdr3_aa: SASPGTGVGYEQY
v_call: TRBV20-1
j_call: TRBJ2-7

cdr3_aa: ASSLDWEGYYGYT
v_call: TRBV7-8
j_call: TRBJ1-2

cdr3_aa: ASSLRGFEAF
v_call: TRBV11-1
j_call: TRBJ1-1

cdr3_aa: ASSPSQETQY
v_call: TRBV19
j_call: TRBJ2-5

cdr3_aa: ASSGARGTATNEKLF
v_call: TRBV19
j_call: TRBJ1-4

cdr3_aa: ASSQGETEQYGYT
v_call: TRBV4-1
j_call: TRBJ1-2

cdr3_aa: ASSPRTGRMGYT
v_call: TRBV6-5
j_call: TRBJ1-2

cdr3_aa: ASSLTGLNTEAF
v_call: TRBV27
j_call: TRBJ1-1

cdr3_aa: ASSLRVGVHYNSPLH
v_call: TRBV7-8
j_call: TRBJ1-6

cdr3_aa: ASSSWTGNEKLF
v_call: TRBV5-1
j_call: TRBJ1-4

cdr3_aa: ASSPVVGPTEQF
v_call: TRBV7-8
j_call: TRBJ2-1

cdr3_aa: ASTPGLQETQY
v_call: TRBV12-3/TRBV12-4
j_call: TRBJ2-5

cdr3_aa: ASRLRTVNEKLF
v_call: TRBV28
j_call: TRBJ1-4

cdr3_aa: ASSQGPGRETQY
v_call: TRBV3-1/TRBV3-2
j_call: TRBJ2-5

cdr3_aa: ASSTEAGGLLRRELF
v_call: TRBV5-6
j_call: TRBJ2-2

cdr3_aa: ASSELQEPNTQY
v_call: TRBV10-1
j_call: TRBJ2-3